These 24 T cell receptor beta chains originate from one sample sequenced in a study of shared clonotypes between healthy human individuals. Clones were sequenced by immunoSEQ multiplex PCR, and TCRdb holds only the in-frame ones, with some missing. This table has about 1.4 million clones, roughly 96% appearing once. Material for sequencing was naive CD4+ T cells sorted from blood. Subset here: CD45RA+ positively selected. All receptors come from a man younger than 45 in good health.

The rearrangement uses TRBV30 and TRBJ2-7; 15 bases are shared with TRBD2. Germline CDR1 reads GTSNPN; CDR2 reads SVGIG (reference sequence). The CDR3 runs 16 residues. J lost 5 bases, V lost 2 bases, and 7 bases had no gene match. The CDR3 loop is CAWSLRTSGRAHEQYF. CDR3 nucleotides: TGTGCCTGGAGTCTACGGACTAGCGGGAGGGCCCACGAGCAGTACTTC. Full variable domain (outside the CDR3, taken from reference TRBV30 and TRBJ2-7): SQTIHQWPATLVQPVGSPLSLECTVEGTSNPNLYWYRQAAGRGLQLLFYSVGIGQISSEVPQNLSASRPQDRQFILSSKKLLLSDSGFYLCAWSLRTSGRAHEQYFGPGTRLTVT.

The chain links TRBV28 to TRBJ1-5, with D perhaps matching TRBD1 (6 bases). V lost 3 bases and J lost 2, with 14 bases in between. CDR1 and CDR2 from the germline V gene are MDHEN and SYDVKM. The CDR3 is 16 residues long. Here the CDR3 DNA reads TGTGCCAGCAGTTTTCAGGGACACTTTGGCAATCAGCCCCAGCATTTT. It specifies CASSFQGHFGNQPQHF.

In regard to this clone: This specimen includes other DNA sequences encoding the same CDR3. This chain links TRBV6-1 with TRBJ1-3; 8 positions match TRBD1. This CDR3 contains 14 residues. Germline CDR1 reads MNHNS; CDR2 reads SASEGT. V lost 5 bases and J lost 4; bases outside the gene matches: 4. The CDR3 DNA follows: TGTGCCAGCAGTACCCAGGGGGCAGGAAACACCATATATTTT. Residues: CASSTQGAGNTIYF.

J is TRBJ2-7 and V is TRBV27; TRBD1 aligns across 8 bases. With V trimmed by 6 bases and J by 4 bases, 8 bases remained unmatched. The CDR3 runs 14 residues. CDR1 and CDR2 from the germline V gene are MNHEY and SMNVEV (reference sequence). The CDR3 region has the DNA TGTGCCAGCAGAATGGACAGGGCCCCGTACGAGCAGTACTTC. As protein: CASRMDRAPYEQYF.

The V gene is TRBV15, the J gene TRBJ1-1; a possible D gene is TRBD1 (6 bases). Trimming took off 0 bases at V and 0 bases at J, with 17 bases between the two ends. The CDR3 sequence is 18 residues long. The V gene's germline CDR1 is LNHNV and CDR2 YYDKDF (reference sequence). The CDR3, as DNA: TGTGCCACCAGCAGAGATTACCATGGACAGACGATGAACACTGAAGCTTTCTTT. Protein product: CATSRDYHGQTMNTEAFF.

This chain joins TRBV27 and TRBJ2-1; D gene unclear. Between the trimmed V and J ends, which lost 4 bases and 0 bases, there was a span of 10 bases. Germline CDR1 reads MNHEY; CDR2 reads SMNVEV (reference sequence). The CDR3 loop spans 15 amino acids. CDR3 nucleotides: TGTGCCAGCAGTTCCTTCCGCAGCTCCTACAATGAGCAGTTCTTC. Translated: CASSSFRSSYNEQFF.

This clone is a singleton in its sample. The chain combines TRBV6-1 with TRBJ2-7; D ambiguous. The CDR3 covers 14 residues. Germline V gene sequence: CDR1 MNHNS, CDR2 SASEGT. The germline V and J ends were trimmed by 2 bases and 4 bases, with 12 bases remaining between them. Here the CDR3 DNA reads TGTGCCAGCAGTGAACGGGCCATTGTTTACGAGCAGTACTTC. It is translated as CASSERAIVYEQYF.

The chain uses TRBV7-2 and TRBJ2-2, with D possibly TRBD1 on 6 matching bases. V was trimmed by 1 base and J by 4 bases, leaving 10 bases between them. CDR1 is SGHTA, CDR2 FQGNSA, per germline. The CDR3 sequence is 15 residues long. The CDR3: CASSLVGTSTGELFF. DNA for the CDR3: TGTGCCAGCAGCTTAGTCGGGACAAGCACCGGGGAGCTGTTTTTT. Full variable domain (missing parts from reference TRBV7-2 and TRBJ2-2): GAGVSQSPSNKVTEKGKDVELRCDPISGHTALYWYRQSLGQGLEFLIYFQGNSAPDKSGLPSDRFSAERTGGSVSTLTIQRTQQEDSAVYLCASSLVGTSTGELFFGEGSRLTVL.

The V call is TRBV7-9, the J call TRBJ1-4, with D tentatively TRBD1 (5 bases). This CDR3 comprises 17 residues. The V gene lost 2 bases and the J gene lost 0 bases, with 13 bases spanning the gap. Germline V lookup: CDR1 SEHNR, CDR2 FQNEAQ (reference sequence). The CDR3 is CASSLPRQSTTNEKLFF. The CDR3 DNA reads as TGTGCCAGCAGCTTACCTAGACAGAGCACAACTAATGAAAAACTGTTTTTT.

The chain links TRBV5-1 to TRBJ1-3, with D perhaps matching TRBD1 (6 bases). The CDR3 totals 15 residues. V shed 10 bases and J shed 3 bases, with 20 bases lying between them. Per germline, CDR1 SGHRS and CDR2 YFSETQ. CDR3 amino acids: CAVKRKGENGNTIYF. In DNA form, the CDR3 reads TGCGCCGTCAAACGGAAGGGGGAAAATGGAAACACCATATATTTT.

J is TRBJ1-1 and V is TRBV5-1, with D hard to call. Deletions cut 0 bases from V and 0 bases from J, with 12 bases between. CDR1 is SGHRS and CDR2 is YFSETQ in the germline V gene. CDR3 size: 16 residues. The CDR3 DNA reads TGCGCCAGCAGCTTGGCTGGAATTCACCTGAACACTGAAGCTTTCTTT. It codes for CASSLAGIHLNTEAFF.

The gene calls are TRBV9 and TRBJ2-5; 8 bases map to TRBD1. The CDR3 contains 15 residues. Germline assignment: CDR1 SGDLS and CDR2 YYNGEE. V lost 3 bases, J lost 5 bases, and 9 bases stayed unmatched. CDR3 in amino acids: CASSARTGFGETQYF. The CDR3 DNA sequence: TGTGCCAGCAGCGCCCGGACAGGGTTCGGGGAGACCCAGTACTTC.

The CDR3 spells CAISEEKGLTDTQYF. The CDR3 nucleotides read TGTGCCATCAGTGAGGAAAAGGGACTGACAGATACGCAGTATTTT. The chain employs TRBV10-3 and TRBJ2-3, with a weak D call TRBD2 (6 bases). The germline CDR1 and CDR2 sequences are ENHRY and SYGVKD. Trimming shortened V by 2 bases and J by 3 bases, and 12 bases separated the two germline ends. This CDR3 spans 15 amino acids.

The chain is built from TRBV6-5 and TRBJ2-6; D is unresolved. The V gene's germline CDR1 is MNHEY and CDR2 SVGAGI. The CDR3 extends over 15 amino acids. V was pared by 2 bases and J by 0 bases, with 5 bases between. CDR3 DNA sequence: TGTGCCAGCAGTTACGACAACTCTGGGGCCAACGTCCTGACTTTC. This translates into CASSYDNSGANVLTF.

Only one count was recorded for this clone. The chain couples TRBV5-6 to TRBJ2-7; tentatively, D is TRBD1 (5 bases). Germline V gene sequence: CDR1 SGHDT, CDR2 YYEEEE. This CDR3 has 13 residues. V was pared by 4 bases and J by 6 bases, with 14 bases between. The CDR3 loop is CASSGVNGAEQYF. In DNA form, the CDR3 reads TGTGCCAGCAGCGGAGTAAATGGGGCCGAGCAGTACTTC.

This clone was seen only a few times. The chain employs TRBV7-9 and TRBJ2-7; no clear D gene. Trimming took off 3 bases at V and 9 bases at J, with 9 bases between the two ends. This CDR3 has 11 residues. Germline CDR1 and CDR2: SEHNR and FQNEAQ (reference sequence). CDR3 DNA: TGTGCCAGCAGCTTCGACGGAGCGCAGTACTTC. It specifies CASSFDGAQYF.

V gene TRBV6-5 combines with J gene TRBJ1-1; weak D call: TRBD1 (6 bases). V was cut by 7 bases and J by 1 base, with 16 bases left in between. CDR1 MNHEY and CDR2 SVGAGI come from the germline V gene. CDR3 length: 15 residues. The CDR3: CASNRQATQNTEAFF. The CDR3, as DNA: TGTGCCAGCAATAGACAGGCCACCCAGAACACTGAAGCTTTCTTT.

V usage is TRBV18 and J usage is TRBJ2-5; 8 bases match TRBD2. Germline loops: CDR1 KGHSH, CDR2 LQKENI. This CDR3 has 17 residues. Trimming took 3 bases from V and 5 from J; bases not matched to a gene: 14. This chain's CDR3 is CASSPLPRREDRETQYF. The CDR3 nucleotides read TGTGCCAGCTCACCCCTCCCCAGGCGGGAGGATCGGGAGACCCAGTACTTC.

This chain joins TRBV2 and TRBJ2-7; maybe TRBD1 (5 bases). CDR1 is SNHLY, CDR2 FYNNEI, per germline. The CDR3 is made up of 16 amino acids. Trimming left V 6 bases short and J 3 bases short, with 21 bases between. This chain's CDR3 is CASSVRGGSMGYEQYF. CDR3 DNA: TGTGCCAGCAGCGTAAGGGGTGGGTCAATGGGCTACGAGCAGTACTTC.

V is TRBV6-1 and J is TRBJ2-1, with TRBD2 matching 11 bases. Germline V gene lookup returns CDR1 MNHNS and CDR2 SASEGT. The CDR3 sequence is 17 residues long. Trimming removed 0 bases from V and 3 bases from J; junction bases left unmatched: 4. In nucleotides, the CDR3 is TGTGCCAGCAGTGAAGCGCTACTAGCGGGAGTCTACAATGAGCAGTTCTTC. Translation gives CASSEALLAGVYNEQFF.

To note about this clone: At one end, the junction sequence differs from germline, possibly due to a read error. The V call is TRBV7-7, the J call TRBJ2-5; TRBD2 matches 7 bases. The CDR3 runs to 15 residues. CDR1 and CDR2 (germline): SSHAT, FNYEAQ (reference sequence). The CDR3 sequence is CASSLIAAGVETQYF. CDR3 bases: TGTGCTAGCAGCTTAATAGCGGCGGGAGTAGAGACCCAGTACTTC.

The chain is built from TRBV7-2 and TRBJ2-7; 10 bases match TRBD2. The length of the CDR3 is 15 residues. Germline V CDR1 and CDR2: SGHTA, FQGNSA. After removal of 5 bases from V and 2 bases from J, the junction contained 6 bases not matched to a gene. CDR3: CASSHTSGVPYEQYF. CDR3 bases: TGTGCCAGCAGCCACACTAGCGGGGTCCCCTACGAGCAGTACTTC.

This clone has a single count. The chain uses TRBV5-1 and TRBJ2-3, with TRBD2 identical over 13 bases. The CDR3 sequence is 14 residues long. Losses at the gene ends were 6 bases for V and 3 bases for J; bases not matched to a gene: 1. The germline V gene encodes CDR1 SGHRS and CDR2 YFSETQ. Here the CDR3 DNA reads TGCGCCAGCATGGGACTAGCGGGAACAGATACGCAGTATTTT. Its translation: CASMGLAGTDTQYF.

A single count supports this clone. CDR3 sequence reads: CAISRDRGYEQYF. CDR3 nucleotide sequence: TGTGCCATCAGCCGGGACAGGGGCTACGAGCAGTACTTC. The rearrangement joins TRBV10-3 to TRBJ2-7; TRBD1 matches 10 bases. In germline, CDR1 is ENHRY, CDR2 SYGVKD. V lost 6 bases and J lost 3; bases outside the gene matches: 2. CDR3 length: 13 residues.